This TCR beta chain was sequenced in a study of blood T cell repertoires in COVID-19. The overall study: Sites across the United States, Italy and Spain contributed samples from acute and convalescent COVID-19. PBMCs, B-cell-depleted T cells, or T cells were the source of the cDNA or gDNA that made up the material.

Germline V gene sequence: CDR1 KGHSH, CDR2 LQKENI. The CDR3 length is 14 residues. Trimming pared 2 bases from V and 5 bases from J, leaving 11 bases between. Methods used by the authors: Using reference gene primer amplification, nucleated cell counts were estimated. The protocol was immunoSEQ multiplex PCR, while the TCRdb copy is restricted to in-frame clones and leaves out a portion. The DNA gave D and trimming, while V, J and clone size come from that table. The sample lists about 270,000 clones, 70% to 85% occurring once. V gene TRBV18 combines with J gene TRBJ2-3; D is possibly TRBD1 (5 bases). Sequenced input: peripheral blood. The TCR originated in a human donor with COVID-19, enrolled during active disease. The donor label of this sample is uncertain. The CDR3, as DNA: TGTGCCAGCTCACCAGACAGAAACCTAGATACGCAGTATTTT. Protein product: CASSPDRNLDTQYF.